This T cell receptor beta chain was captured by sequencing in a study of T cell repertoires in cytomegalovirus infection. Background on the study: TCR beta signatures that were public indicated CMV infection and matching HLA type. Findings of the study overall: HLA-C-restricted CMV-specific TCR beta clonotypes were dominant in the ex vivo response. The study identified carriers of CMV plus the relevant HLA from cumulative public TCR beta family frequency.

Trimming cost V 2 bases and J 4 bases; bases outside gene matches: 10. CDR3 length equals 17 residues. Germline assignment: CDR1 SGHTA and CDR2 FQGNSA. Each CDR3 protein is one row after TCRdb ran MiXCR on the reads. The sample has around 300,000 distinct CDR3 sequences, roughly 24% seen once. At least ten counts were recorded for this clonotype. Antigen unknown. The chain joins TRBV7-2 to TRBJ2-3; 9 bases are shared with TRBD2. The source material was PBMCs. The source of this sequence is a human donor in good health (CMV status not recorded). Some clones in this sample may be carry-over from other donors' samples. As DNA, the CDR3 is TGTGCCAGCAGCTTAAAGGCGGGGGGGCCTCTCTCAGATACGCAGTATTTT. Residues: CASSLKAGGPLSDTQYF.